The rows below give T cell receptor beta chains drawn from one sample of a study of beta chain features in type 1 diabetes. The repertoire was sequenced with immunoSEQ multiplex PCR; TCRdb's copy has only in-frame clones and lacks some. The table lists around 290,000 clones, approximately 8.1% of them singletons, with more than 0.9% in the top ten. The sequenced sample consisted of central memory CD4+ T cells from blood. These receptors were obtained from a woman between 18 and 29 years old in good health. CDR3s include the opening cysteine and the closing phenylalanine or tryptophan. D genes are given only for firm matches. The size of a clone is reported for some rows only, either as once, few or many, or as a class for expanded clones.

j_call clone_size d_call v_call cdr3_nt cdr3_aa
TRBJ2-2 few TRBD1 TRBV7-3 TGTGCCAGCAGCCCGGGGACAGCCGGCGAGGAGCTGTTTTTT CASSPGTAGEELFF
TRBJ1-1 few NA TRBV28 TGTGCCAGCAGTCCCCGGACGGGGAACACTGAAGCTTTCTTT CASSPRTGNTEAFF
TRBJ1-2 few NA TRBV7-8 TGTGCCAGCAGCCACTGGGAGGGCTACACCTTC CASSHWEGYTF
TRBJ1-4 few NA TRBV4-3 TGCGCCAGCAGCCAAGATGGTGGATTTTCGGCAACTAATGAAAAACTGTTTTTT CASSQDGGFSATNEKLFF
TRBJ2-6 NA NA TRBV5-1 TGCGCCAGCAGCTTAAATGCCGGGTCTGGGGCCAACGTCCTGACTTTC CASSLNAGSGANVLTF
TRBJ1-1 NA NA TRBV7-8 TGTGCCAGCAGCGCTGGACGGGGGACTGAAGCTTTCTTT CASSAGRGTEAFF
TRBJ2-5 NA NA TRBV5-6 TGTGCCAGCAGCTCCCGTAACACCGAGACCCAGTACTTC CASSSRNTETQYF
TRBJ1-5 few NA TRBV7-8 TGTGCCAGCAGCTTAGAAGCTGGACAGCCCCAGCATTTT CASSLEAGQPQHF
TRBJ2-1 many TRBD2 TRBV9 TGTGCCAGCAGCGAGTCTAGCGGGGGTTACAATGAGCAGTTCTTC CASSESSGGYNEQFF
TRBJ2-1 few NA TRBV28 TGTGCCAGCCGGAGTGGCTCCTACAATGAGCAGTTCTTC CASRSGSYNEQFF
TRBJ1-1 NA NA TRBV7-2 TGTGCCAGCAGCTTATCAGGGTACACTGAAGCTTTCTTT CASSLSGYTEAFF
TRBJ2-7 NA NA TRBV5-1 TGCGCCAGCAGTACTAGCACTAACTCCTACGAGCAGTACTTC CASSTSTNSYEQYF
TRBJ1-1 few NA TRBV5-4 TGTGCCAGCAGCTTTGGGGGACGCACGATGGAGACTGAAGCTTTCTTT CASSFGGRTMETEAFF
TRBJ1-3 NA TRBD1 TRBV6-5 TGTGCCAGCAGTCTTACCGGGACAGGCGGAAACACCATATATTTT CASSLTGTGGNTIYF
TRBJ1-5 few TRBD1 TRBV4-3 TGCGCCAGCAGCCAGGGACAGGGAGAGCAGCCCCAGCATTTT CASSQGQGEQPQHF
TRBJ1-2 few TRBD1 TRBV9 TGTGCCAGCAGCGTATCCCCTGTCATGACAGGGGGTGAAACTTATGGCTACACCTTC CASSVSPVMTGGETYGYTF
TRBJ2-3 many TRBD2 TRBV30 TGTGCCTGGAGGGAGCGGGATGCAGATACGCAGTATTTT CAWRERDADTQYF
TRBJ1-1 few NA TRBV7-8 TGTGCCAGCAACAAACGAGACAGGCTTGGTACTTTCTTT CASNKRDRLGTFF
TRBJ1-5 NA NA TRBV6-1 TGTGCCAGCAGTACACAGGGAGCGGGCAATCAGCCCCAGCATTTT CASSTQGAGNQPQHF
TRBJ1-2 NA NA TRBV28 TGTGCCAGCAGTCGAGGGTCCGACTATGGCTACACCTTC CASSRGSDYGYTF
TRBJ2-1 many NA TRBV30 TGTGCCTGGCGGCGGTACAATGAGCAGTTCTTC CAWRRYNEQFF
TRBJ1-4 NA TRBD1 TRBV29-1 TGCAGCGCTGGGATGGCAGGGGGAAATGAAAAACTGTTTTTT CSAGMAGGNEKLFF
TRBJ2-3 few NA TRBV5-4 TGTGCCAGCAGCTCGAAGCAAACCAGCACAGATACGCAGTATTTT CASSSKQTSTDTQYF
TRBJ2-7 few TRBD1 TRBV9 TGTGCCAGCAGCGGAGGGACAGGTTTCTACGAGCAGTACTTC CASSGGTGFYEQYF
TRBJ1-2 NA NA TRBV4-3 TGCGCCAGCAGCCCTCCGGGAGCACGCTATGGCTACACCTTC CASSPPGARYGYTF
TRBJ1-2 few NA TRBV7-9 TGTGCCAGCACCGAAATAGGGGTCATAACAGCCAACTATGGCTACACCTTC CASTEIGVITANYGYTF
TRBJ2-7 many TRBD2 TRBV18 TGTGCCAGCTCACCACCGGTAGCCGGGACTAGCGGGAGTCAGCAGTACTTC CASSPPVAGTSGSQQYF
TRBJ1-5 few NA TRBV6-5 TGTGCCAGCAGTCCCATTGACGGGAATCAGCCCCAGCATTTT CASSPIDGNQPQHF
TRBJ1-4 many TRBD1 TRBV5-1 TGCGCCAGCAGCAACTGGGACAGGGGAAATGAAAAACTGTTTTTT CASSNWDRGNEKLFF
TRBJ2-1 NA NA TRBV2 TGTGCCAGCAGTGGTCAGGACTCCTACAATGAGCAGTTCTTC CASSGQDSYNEQFF
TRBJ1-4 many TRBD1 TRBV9 TGTGCCAGCAGCGTGGGACAGGGGTTGGCAACTAATGAAAAACTGTTTTTT CASSVGQGLATNEKLFF
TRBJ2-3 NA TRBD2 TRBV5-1 TGCGCCAGCAGACAGTGGGAGGGCCTTGCAGATACGCAGTATTTT CASRQWEGLADTQYF
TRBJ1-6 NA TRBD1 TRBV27 TGTGCCAGCAGTTCTACAGGGGGAGGGTCACCCCTCCACTTT CASSSTGGGSPLHF
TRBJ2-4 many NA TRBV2 TGTGCCAGCAGTTCGGACCAGGGAAGCAAAAACATTCAGTACTTC CASSSDQGSKNIQYF
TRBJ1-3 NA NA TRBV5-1 TGCGCCAGCAGCTATGGTTCGGACGGACGGTCTGGAAACACCATATATTTT CASSYGSDGRSGNTIYF
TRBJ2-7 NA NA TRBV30 TGTGCCTGGAAACGGCATTCCCAGTACGAGCAGTACTTC CAWKRHSQYEQYF
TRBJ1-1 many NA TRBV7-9 TGTGCCAGCAGAACACCGGGACGCGGGGTTGGCACTGAAGCTTTCTTT CASRTPGRGVGTEAFF